These 21 T cell receptor beta chains share one sample of origin, sequenced in a study of blood T cells in healthy people across ages. Sample-barcoded 5' priming and a J-beta primer mix drove a second PCR of roughly 6 to 12 cycles. TCRdb itself ran the 5' RACE reads through MiXCR, one entry per CDR3 protein. Seen here are a few hundred thousand distinct CDR3 sequences, 25% to 30% observed once, and the top ten hold roughly 20%. Sequencing input: blood. These receptors came from a woman between 70 and 85 years old in good health.

This chain joins TRBV5-1 and TRBJ2-1, with 8 bases that match TRBD2. In germline, CDR1 is SGHRS, CDR2 YFSETQ. V lost 6 bases and J lost 8; bases outside the gene matches: 13. The CDR3 spans 15 residues. The DNA of the CDR3 is TGCGCCAGCAAAAGCGGGGGCACTACTTTGGATGAGCAGTTCTTC. This codes for CASKSGGTTLDEQFF.

This chain links TRBV14 with TRBJ2-4, with a tentative D call TRBD2 (5 bases). The CDR3 loop spans 13 amino acids. CDR1 and CDR2 (germline): SGHDN, FVKESK. V was trimmed by 4 bases and J by 8 bases, leaving 12 bases between them. In nucleotides, the CDR3 is TGTGCCAGCAGCCCACTCGCCGGGGACATTCAGTACTTC. The encoded protein is CASSPLAGDIQYF.

This clonotype was recorded a few times. CDR3 loop: CSANSPTPVGGELFF. The CDR3, as DNA: TGCAGTGCTAACTCCCCGACTCCGGTGGGAGGGGAGCTGTTTTTT. The chain recombines TRBV20-1 with TRBJ2-2; no clear D. V was cut by 4 bases and J by 8 bases, with 20 bases left in between. The CDR3 covers 15 residues. CDR1 is DFQATT, CDR2 SNEGSKA, per germline (reference sequence).

CDR3 coding DNA: TGCGCCAGCAGCCAAGTGGGCGTTAATTCACCCCTCCACTTT. Translation gives CASSQVGVNSPLHF. This chain connects TRBV4-1 to TRBJ1-6, with no clear D. Deletions cut 1 base from V and 6 bases from J, with 7 bases between. This CDR3 contains 14 residues. Germline V gene data show CDR1 as MGHRA and CDR2 as YSYEKL.

This clonotype has only a few counts. The V and J genes are TRBV5-5 and TRBJ1-1; D perhaps matches TRBD1 (6 bases). The V end was cut by 6 bases, the J end by 1 base, with 10 bases between. This CDR3 comprises 13 residues. Germline V gene lookup returns CDR1 SGHKS and CDR2 YYEKEE (reference sequence). As DNA, the CDR3 is TGTGCCAGCACAGCAGGGGCGAACACTGAAGCTTTCTTT. Its translation is CASTAGANTEAFF.

This clonotype has more than one count but fewer than ten. The J gene is TRBJ1-1, the V gene TRBV4-3; D is perhaps TRBD1 (5 bases). V shed 0 bases and J shed 3 bases, with 8 bases lying between them. The germline V gene encodes CDR1 LGHNA and CDR2 YSLEER. The CDR3 is 14 residues long. CDR3 loop: CASSQEVGDTEAFF. The CDR3, as DNA: TGCGCCAGCAGCCAAGAAGTAGGGGACACTGAAGCTTTCTTT.

This rearrangement joins TRBV6-2 or TRBV6-3 to TRBJ1-2; TRBD1 matches 10 bases. This CDR3 has 16 residues. CDR1 and CDR2 (germline): MNHEY, SVGEGT. V was clipped by 4 bases and J by 6 bases; unmatched bases: 11. CDR3 residues: CASSSLPGQGTDGYTF. DNA of the CDR3: TGTGCCAGCAGTTCGTTACCGGGACAGGGGACTGATGGCTACACCTTC.

This chain joins TRBV5-1 and TRBJ2-6; D perhaps matches TRBD1 (5 bases). The CDR3 has 17 amino acids. Germline V gene lookup returns CDR1 SGHRS and CDR2 YFSETQ. Trimming cost V 4 bases and J 0 bases, with 14 bases left between them. CDR3 amino acids: CASSPRRESSGANVLTF. CDR3 DNA: TGCGCCAGCAGCCCTCGCAGGGAAAGCTCTGGGGCCAACGTCCTGACTTTC.

The chain uses TRBV4-2 and TRBJ2-5, with 10 nucleotides matching TRBD1. The CDR3 has 14 amino acids. V lost 4 bases to trimming and J lost 3 bases; unmatched junction nucleotides: 2. Germline V lookup: CDR1 LGHNA, CDR2 YNFKEQ. DNA for the CDR3: TGTGCCAGCAGCCGTGGACAGGGGGAAGAGACCCAGTACTTC. This gives the protein CASSRGQGEETQYF.

In this sample, this clonotype turned up a few times. The V and J genes are TRBV18 and TRBJ1-1, with D tentatively TRBD1 (5 bases). Per germline, CDR1 KGHSH and CDR2 LQKENI. The length of the CDR3 is 13 residues. V lost 4 bases, J lost 5 bases, and 11 bases lay in between. The CDR3 loop reads CASSRAGKTEAFF. The CDR3 region has the DNA TGTGCCAGCTCACGGGCAGGGAAGACTGAAGCTTTCTTT. The whole variable domain, filled in from reference TRBV18 and TRBJ1-1, reads NAGVMQNPRHLVRRRGQEARLRCSPMKGHSHVYWYRQLPEEGLKFMVYLQKENIIDESGMPKERFSAEFPKEGPSILRIQQVVRGDSAAYFCASSRAGKTEAFFGQGTRLTVV.

This clonotype was detected only a few times. The chain is built from TRBV5-1 and TRBJ2-5; 11 bases line up with TRBD1. V shed 4 bases and J 5 bases; nucleotides not matched to a gene: 4. Germline-derived CDR1 and CDR2 are SGHRS and YFSETQ. The CDR3 covers 14 residues. The CDR3: CASSTGTGGETQYF. In DNA, the CDR3 is TGCGCCAGCAGCACCGGGACAGGGGGGGAGACCCAGTACTTC.

This chain links TRBV20-1 with TRBJ2-3; 9 bases fit TRBD1. The V gene end was trimmed by 4 bases and the J gene end by 3 bases; junction bases not matched to a gene: 11. The CDR3 covers 16 residues. Germline V lookup: CDR1 DFQATT, CDR2 SNEGSKA (reference sequence). This CDR3 is CSATGTGLRVTDTQYF. DNA for the CDR3: TGCAGTGCTACCGGGACAGGGCTTCGGGTGACAGATACGCAGTATTTT.

This clonotype was picked up a small number of times. V and J are TRBV19 and TRBJ1-5; no clear D. Trimming stripped 5 bases from V and 1 base from J, with 9 bases between. CDR3 length equals 14 residues. Germline V gives CDR1 LNHDA, CDR2 SQIVND (reference sequence). The CDR3 bases are TGTGCCAGTAGTCGGCAGCCAAGCAATCAGCCCCAGCATTTT. This codes for CASSRQPSNQPQHF.

The chain carries TRBV7-2 and TRBJ1-4; tentatively, D is TRBD1 (6 bases). The CDR3 loop spans 15 amino acids. V dropped 4 bases and J dropped 5 bases, with 14 bases sitting between them. In germline, CDR1 is SGHTA, CDR2 FQGNSA. CDR3 in amino acids: CASSSETGRNEKLFF. The CDR3 region has the DNA TGTGCCAGCAGCTCAGAGACAGGACGGAATGAAAAACTGTTTTTT.

The chain couples TRBV20-1 to TRBJ1-2; D gene ambiguous. Trimming pared 6 bases from V and 2 bases from J, leaving 13 bases between. This CDR3 is 13 amino acids long. Germline V lookup: CDR1 DFQATT, CDR2 SNEGSKA (reference sequence). The CDR3 spells CSADIGQNYGYTF. Here the CDR3 DNA reads TGCAGTGCGGATATCGGGCAGAACTATGGCTACACCTTC.

This chain connects TRBV21-1 to TRBJ2-5; the table's TRBD1 call for D was not verified on the DNA. Matching the DNA end better, TRBJ2-7 makes the J call doubtful. TRBV21-1 counts as a pseudogene. CDR3 size: 17 residues. Here the CDR3 reads CASSKARKNRGVGEQYF. The CDR3 nucleotides read TGTGCCAGCAGCAAAGCCAGAAAGAACAGGGGAGTTGGCGAGCAGTACTTC.

V usage is TRBV7-9 and J usage is TRBJ2-5; possibly TRBD1 for D (6 bases). The CDR3 extends over 13 amino acids. The V and J ends lost 3 bases and 5 bases respectively, with 10 bases between them. Looked up from germline, CDR1 is SEHNR and CDR2 is FQNEAQ (reference sequence). In DNA form, the CDR3 reads TGTGCCAGCAGCTTGAATACAGGGGAGACCCAGTACTTC. Protein: CASSLNTGETQYF.

V and J are TRBV2 and TRBJ2-5, with D maybe TRBD1 (5 bases). The V end lost 0 bases, the J end lost 2 bases, and 10 bases lay between the germline ends. There are 15 residues in the CDR3. From germline, CDR1 is SNHLY and CDR2 FYNNEI. The CDR3 sequence is CASSEARSGQETQYF. As DNA, the CDR3 is TGTGCCAGCAGTGAAGCGCGTTCAGGGCAAGAGACCCAGTACTTC. The whole variable domain, filled in from reference TRBV2 and TRBJ2-5, reads EPEVTQTPSHQVTQMGQEVILRCVPISNHLYFYWYRQILGQKVEFLVSFYNNEISEKSEIFDDQFSVERPDGSNFTLKIRSTKLEDSAMYFCASSEARSGQETQYFGPGTRLLVL.

This clonotype turned up a few times. The J gene is TRBJ2-5, the V gene TRBV6-5, with no clear D. With the DNA end fitting TRBJ2-7 better, the J assignment may be wrong. Germline CDR1 is MNHEY and CDR2 is SVGAGI. The CDR3 consists of 12 residues. For the CDR3, the DNA is TGTGCCAGCAGCAACAGAGCCTACGAGCAGTACTTC. This gives the protein CASSNRAYEQYF.

The V call is TRBV7-2, the J call TRBJ2-5; unclear D gene. Trimming took off 5 bases at V and 7 bases at J, with 20 bases between the two ends. There are 15 residues in the CDR3. CDR1 and CDR2 (germline): SGHTA, FQGNSA. This chain's CDR3 is CASSQRAFPSGTQYF. The CDR3 DNA sequence: TGTGCCAGCAGCCAAAGGGCCTTCCCCTCGGGGACCCAGTACTTC.

The rearrangement uses TRBV2 and TRBJ2-2; D gene ambiguous. The CDR3 covers 10 residues. Germline lookup yields CDR1 SNHLY and CDR2 FYNNEI. V was shortened by 6 bases and J by 7 bases, with 3 bases between the two germline ends. CDR3 loop: CASRFGELFF. The CDR3 DNA follows: TGTGCCAGCAGATTCGGGGAGCTGTTTTTT.